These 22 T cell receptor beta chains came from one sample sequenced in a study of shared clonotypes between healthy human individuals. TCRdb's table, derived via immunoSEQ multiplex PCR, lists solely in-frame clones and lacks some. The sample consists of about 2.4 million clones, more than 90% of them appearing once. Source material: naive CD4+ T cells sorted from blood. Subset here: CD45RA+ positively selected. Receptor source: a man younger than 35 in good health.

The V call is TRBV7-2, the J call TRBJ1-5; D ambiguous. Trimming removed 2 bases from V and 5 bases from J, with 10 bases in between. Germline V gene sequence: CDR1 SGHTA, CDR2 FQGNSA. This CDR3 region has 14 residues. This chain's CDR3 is CASSLSVGDQPQHF. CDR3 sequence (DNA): TGTGCCAGCAGCTTATCTGTTGGTGATCAGCCCCAGCATTTT.

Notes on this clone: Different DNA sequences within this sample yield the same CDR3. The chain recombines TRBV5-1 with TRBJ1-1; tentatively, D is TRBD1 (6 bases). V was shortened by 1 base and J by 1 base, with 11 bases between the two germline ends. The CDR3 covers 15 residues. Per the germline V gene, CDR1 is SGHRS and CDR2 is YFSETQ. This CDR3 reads CASSLMGQGNTEAFF. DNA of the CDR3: TGCGCCAGCAGCTTGATGGGACAAGGGAACACTGAAGCTTTCTTT. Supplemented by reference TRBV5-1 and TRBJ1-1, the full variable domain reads KAGVTQTPRYLIKTRGQQVTLSCSPISGHRSVSWYQQTPGQGLQFLFEYFSETQRNKGNFPGRFSGRQFSNSRSEMNVSTLELGDSALYLCASSLMGQGNTEAFFGQGTRLTVV.

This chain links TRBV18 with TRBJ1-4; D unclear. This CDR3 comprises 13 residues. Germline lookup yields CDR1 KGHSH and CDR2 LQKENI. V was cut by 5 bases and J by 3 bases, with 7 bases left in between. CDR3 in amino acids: CASSYRPNEKLFF. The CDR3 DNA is TGTGCCAGCTCATACCGCCCTAATGAAAAACTGTTTTTT.

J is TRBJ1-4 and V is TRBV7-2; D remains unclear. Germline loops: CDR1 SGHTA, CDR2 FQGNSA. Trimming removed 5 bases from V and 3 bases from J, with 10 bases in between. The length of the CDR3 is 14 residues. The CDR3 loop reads CASSPGLANEKLFF. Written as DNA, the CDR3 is TGTGCCAGCAGCCCCGGGTTGGCTAATGAAAAACTGTTTTTT.

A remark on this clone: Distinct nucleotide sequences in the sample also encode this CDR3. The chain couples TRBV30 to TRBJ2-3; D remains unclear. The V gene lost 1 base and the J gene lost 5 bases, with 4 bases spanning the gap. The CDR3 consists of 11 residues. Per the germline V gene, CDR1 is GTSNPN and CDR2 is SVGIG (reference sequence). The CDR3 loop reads CAWSGEDTQYF. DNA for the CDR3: TGTGCCTGGAGTGGGGAAGATACGCAGTATTTT.

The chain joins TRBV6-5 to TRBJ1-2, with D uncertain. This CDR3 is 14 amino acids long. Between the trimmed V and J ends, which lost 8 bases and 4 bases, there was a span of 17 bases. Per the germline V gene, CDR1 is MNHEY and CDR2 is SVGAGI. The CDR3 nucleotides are TGTGCCAGCTACGGGAGAAAAGGGAGCTATGGCTACACCTTC. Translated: CASYGRKGSYGYTF.

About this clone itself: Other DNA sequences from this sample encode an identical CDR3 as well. The CDR3 sequence is CASSLGTGGYEQYF. DNA of the CDR3: TGTGCCAGCAGCTTAGGGACAGGGGGATACGAGCAGTACTTC. This chain joins TRBV11-2 and TRBJ2-7; the match to TRBD1 covers 10 bases. The CDR3 has 14 residues. V shed 1 base, J shed 4 bases, and the junction held 1 base outside the gene matches. Germline V CDR1 and CDR2: SGHAT, FQNNGV.

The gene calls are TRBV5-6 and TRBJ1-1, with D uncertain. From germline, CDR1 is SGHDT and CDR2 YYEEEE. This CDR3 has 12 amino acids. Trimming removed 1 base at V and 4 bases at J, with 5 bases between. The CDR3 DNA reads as TGTGCCAGCAGCTTGTACTCCACTGAAGCTTTCTTT. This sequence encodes CASSLYSTEAFF.

The CDR3 here is CAISDLGVGNEQFF. CDR3 bases: TGTGCCATCAGTGACCTAGGGGTGGGCAATGAGCAGTTCTTC. The chain is built from TRBV10-3 and TRBJ2-1, with D possibly being TRBD1 (5 bases). Trimming removed 3 bases from V and 6 bases from J, with 12 bases in between. Germline V lookup: CDR1 ENHRY, CDR2 SYGVKD. The length of the CDR3 is 14 residues.

The CDR3 here is CASSLSGVANQPQHF. Here the CDR3 DNA reads TGCGCCAGCAGCCTTTCCGGGGTTGCCAATCAGCCCCAGCATTTT. The rearrangement links TRBV5-1 to TRBJ1-5; D is unresolved. The CDR3 extends over 15 amino acids. Per the germline V gene, CDR1 is SGHRS and CDR2 is YFSETQ. V gave up 4 bases and J gave up 3 bases, with 14 bases separating them.

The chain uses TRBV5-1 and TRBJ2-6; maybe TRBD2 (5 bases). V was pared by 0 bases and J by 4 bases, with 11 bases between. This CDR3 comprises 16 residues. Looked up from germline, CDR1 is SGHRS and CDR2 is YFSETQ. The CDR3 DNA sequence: TGCGCCAGCAGCTTGGTTTCGGGGTTGGGGGCCAACGTCCTGACTTTC. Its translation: CASSLVSGLGANVLTF.

In nucleotides, the CDR3 is TGTGCCAGCAGCTTAGTGCGGGGTGACACCGGGGAGCTGTTTTTT. This gives the protein CASSLVRGDTGELFF. The V and J genes are TRBV11-2 and TRBJ2-2; D possibly corresponds to TRBD2 (6 bases). The CDR3 has 15 amino acids. V was cut by 1 base and J by 3 bases, with 9 bases left in between. Germline loops: CDR1 SGHAT, CDR2 FQNNGV.

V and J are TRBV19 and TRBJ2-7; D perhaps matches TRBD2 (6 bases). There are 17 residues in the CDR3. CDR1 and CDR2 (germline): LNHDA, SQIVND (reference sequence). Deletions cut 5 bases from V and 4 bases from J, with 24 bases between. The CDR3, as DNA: TGTGCCAGTAGTGCGGGAAAGGGCATTAAGAGACCTTACGAGCAGTACTTC. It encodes CASSAGKGIKRPYEQYF.

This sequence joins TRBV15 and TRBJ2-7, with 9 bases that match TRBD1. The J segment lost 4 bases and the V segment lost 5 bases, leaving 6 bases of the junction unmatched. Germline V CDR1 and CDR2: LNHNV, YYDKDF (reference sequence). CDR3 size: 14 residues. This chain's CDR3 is CATSSTGGPYEQYF. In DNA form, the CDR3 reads TGTGCCACCAGCTCTACAGGGGGCCCTTACGAGCAGTACTTC. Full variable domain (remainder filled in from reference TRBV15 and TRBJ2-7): DAMVIQNPRYQVTQFGKPVTLSCSQTLNHNVMYWYQQKSSQAPKLLFHYYDKDFNNEADTPDNFQSRRPNTSFCFLDIRSPGLGDTAMYLCATSSTGGPYEQYFGPGTRLTVT.

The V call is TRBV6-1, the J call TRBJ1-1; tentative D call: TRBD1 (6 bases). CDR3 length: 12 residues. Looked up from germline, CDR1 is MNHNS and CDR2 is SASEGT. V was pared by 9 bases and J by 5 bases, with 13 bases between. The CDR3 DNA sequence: TGTGCCAGTGCAGGGGTGGGGACTGAAGCTTTCTTT. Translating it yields CASAGVGTEAFF.

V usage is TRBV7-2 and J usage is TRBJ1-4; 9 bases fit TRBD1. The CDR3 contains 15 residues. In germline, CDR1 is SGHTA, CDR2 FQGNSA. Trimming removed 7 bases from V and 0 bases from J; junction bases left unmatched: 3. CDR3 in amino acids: CASKDRGTTNEKLFF. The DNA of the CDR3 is TGTGCCAGCAAGGACAGGGGAACAACTAATGAAAAACTGTTTTTT.

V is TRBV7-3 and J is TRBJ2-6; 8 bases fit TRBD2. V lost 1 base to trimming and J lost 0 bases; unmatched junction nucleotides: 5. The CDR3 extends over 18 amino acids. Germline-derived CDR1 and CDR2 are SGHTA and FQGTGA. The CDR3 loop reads CASSLKAGEASGANVLTF. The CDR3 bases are TGTGCCAGCAGCTTAAAAGCGGGAGAGGCCTCTGGGGCCAACGTCCTGACTTTC.

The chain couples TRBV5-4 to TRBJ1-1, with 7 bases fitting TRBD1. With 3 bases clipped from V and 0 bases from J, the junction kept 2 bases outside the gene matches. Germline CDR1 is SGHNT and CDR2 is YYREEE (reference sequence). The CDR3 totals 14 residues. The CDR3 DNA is TGTGCCAGCAGCTGGGGACAGATGAACACTGAAGCTTTCTTT. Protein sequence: CASSWGQMNTEAFF. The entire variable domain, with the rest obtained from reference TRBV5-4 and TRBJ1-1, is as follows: ETGVTQSPTHLIKTRGQQVTLRCSSQSGHNTVSWYQQALGQGPQFIFQYYREEENGRGNFPPRFSGLQFPNYSSELNVNALELDDSALYLCASSWGQMNTEAFFGQGTRLTVV.

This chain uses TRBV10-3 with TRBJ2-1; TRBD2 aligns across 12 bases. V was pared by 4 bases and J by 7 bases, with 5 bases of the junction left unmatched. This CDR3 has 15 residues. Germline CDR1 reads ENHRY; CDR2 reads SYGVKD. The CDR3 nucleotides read TGTGCCATCAGTGGAGCCGGGACTAGCGGGAATGAGCAGTTCTTC. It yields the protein CAISGAGTSGNEQFF.

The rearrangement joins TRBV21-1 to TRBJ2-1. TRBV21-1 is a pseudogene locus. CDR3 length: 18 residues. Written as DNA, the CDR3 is TGTGCCAGCAGCAACCCCGTCGGCAACACCTTCTCCTACAATGAGCAGTTCTTC. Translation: CASSNPVGNTFSYNEQFF.

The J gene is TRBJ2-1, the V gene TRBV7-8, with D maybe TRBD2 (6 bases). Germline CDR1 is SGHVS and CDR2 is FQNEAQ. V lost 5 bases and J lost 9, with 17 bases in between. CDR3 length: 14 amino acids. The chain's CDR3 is CASSAVGGPSEQFF. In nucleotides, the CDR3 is TGTGCCAGCAGCGCAGTTGGAGGGCCGAGTGAGCAGTTCTTC. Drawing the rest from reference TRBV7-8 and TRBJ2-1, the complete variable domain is GAGVSQSPRYKVAKRGQDVALRCDPISGHVSLFWYQQALGQGPEFLTYFQNEAQLDKSGLPSDRFFAERPEGSVSTLKIQRTQQEDSAVYLCASSAVGGPSEQFFGPGTRLTVL.

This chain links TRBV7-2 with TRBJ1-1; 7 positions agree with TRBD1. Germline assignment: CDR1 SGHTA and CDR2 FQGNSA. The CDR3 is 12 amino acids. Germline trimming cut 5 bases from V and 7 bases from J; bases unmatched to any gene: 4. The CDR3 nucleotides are TGTGCCAGCAGCCTCCGGACAGGTGAAGCTTTCTTT. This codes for CASSLRTGEAFF.